Below are 9 T cell receptor beta chains sequenced from a single sample in a study of T cells in Graves' hyperthyroidism and ophthalmopathy. The TCR beta CDR3 regions underwent amplification using RNA transcripts as the source. In the first-round RT-PCR of the TCR CDR3, the HTBI primer set was used. TCRdb re-analysed the multiplex PCR reads in MiXCR, keeping a single row per CDR3 protein. The table shows about 840,000 distinct CDR3 sequences, with approximately 40% occurring only once. The specimen was blood. The receptors here all came from a man younger than 35 with Graves' hyperthyroidism.

This clonotype was recorded many times. The CDR3 loop reads CAISGGEKLFF. The DNA for the CDR3 is TGTGCCATCAGTGGGGGTGAAAAACTGTTTTTT. This rearrangement joins TRBV10-3 to TRBJ1-4; D unresolved. V was shortened by 4 bases and J by 7 bases, with 4 bases between the two germline ends. Germline V lookup: CDR1 ENHRY, CDR2 SYGVKD. This CDR3 is 11 amino acids long.

This clonotype was recorded a few times. CDR3 residues: CASSQDWDGSYEQYF. In DNA form, the CDR3 reads TGTGCCAGCAGCCAAGATTGGGACGGCTCCTACGAGCAGTACTTC. The chain joins TRBV4-2 to TRBJ2-7; D is perhaps TRBD1 or TRBD2 (5 bases each). This CDR3 has 15 residues. Germline CDR1 reads LGHNA; CDR2 reads YNFKEQ. The V end was cut by 0 bases, the J end by 0 bases, with 9 bases between.

This clonotype has more than one count but fewer than ten. The J gene is TRBJ2-5, the V gene TRBV12-3 or TRBV12-4, with 9 bases aligning to TRBD2. V trimming: 6 bases; J trimming: 5 bases; junction bases outside the gene matches: 13. This CDR3 region has 16 residues. Written as DNA, the CDR3 is TGTGCCAGCAGCCCTCCAGCGGGGGGAAGAGGGGAGACCCAGTACTTC. Its protein product is CASSPPAGGRGETQYF.

The chain combines TRBV10-3 with TRBJ1-5; 10 nucleotides line up with TRBD1. The junction had 5 bases not matched to a gene; V was cut back by 11 bases and J by 7 bases. There are 12 residues in the CDR3. Germline CDR1 ENHRY, CDR2 SYGVKD. The chain's CDR3 is CASGTGVQPQHF. The CDR3 DNA follows: TGTGCCTCCGGGACAGGGGTCCAGCCCCAGCATTTT.

The sample holds a few counts of this clonotype. V and J are TRBV2 and TRBJ1-6; 10 bases are a match to TRBD1. With 9 bases clipped from V and 7 bases from J, the junction kept 6 bases outside the gene matches. Looked up from germline, CDR1 is SNHLY and CDR2 is FYNNEI. The length of the CDR3 is 14 residues. CDR3 sequence: CASAGQGPNSPLHF. The DNA for the CDR3 is TGTGCCAGTGCGGGACAGGGGCCGAATTCACCCCTCCACTTT.

This clonotype was counted ten times or more. The chain has TRBV7-9 and TRBJ2-2; D is unclear. Trimming cost V 5 bases and J 8 bases, with 9 bases left between them. The CDR3 consists of 12 residues. In germline, CDR1 is SEHNR, CDR2 FQNEAQ (reference sequence). CDR3 loop: CASSPTEGELFF. In nucleotides, the CDR3 is TGTGCCAGCAGCCCCACGGAGGGGGAGCTGTTTTTT.

This clonotype appeared many times. The V and J genes are TRBV29-1 and TRBJ2-5; no firm D call. Looked up from germline, CDR1 is SQVTM and CDR2 is ANQGSEA. Trimming left V 8 bases short and J 0 bases short, with 10 bases between. The length of the CDR3 is 12 residues. The CDR3: CSHIPYQETQYF. The CDR3 DNA sequence: TGCAGCCACATTCCGTACCAAGAGACCCAGTACTTC.

V and J are TRBV5-1 and TRBJ1-1; D call uncertain. From germline, CDR1 is SGHRS and CDR2 YFSETQ. This CDR3 region has 16 residues. The V gene lost 1 base and the J gene lost 6 bases, with 19 bases spanning the gap. CDR3 protein: CASSLTPGGGPAEAFF. The CDR3 DNA is TGCGCCAGCAGCTTGACCCCGGGCGGTGGGCCCGCTGAAGCTTTCTTT.

In this sample, this clonotype turned up many times. The chain has TRBV7-6 and TRBJ1-4, with D uncertain. CDR3 length: 15 residues. The germline gives CDR1 SGHVS, CDR2 FNYEAQ. Trimming shortened V by 0 bases and J by 12 bases, and 17 bases separated the two germline ends. The CDR3 spells CASSLAGAEQRELFF. The CDR3 DNA reads as TGTGCCAGCAGCTTAGCGGGCGCGGAGCAGCGGGAACTGTTTTTT.